The clone carrying this TCR beta chain was recorded a few times. Its antigen is as yet unknown. This entry is derived from a study of T cells after yellow fever vaccination. Overall study findings and caveats: At around 95% for CD4 and 70% to 90% for CD8, most primary-vaccination clones showed up again after the booster. Clonotypes shared by both compartments, CD4 and CD8, made up a small share. It was the secondary response that reached its peak faster, day 5 versus 15, but it was weaker.

TCR cDNA was made by 5'RACE template switching, adding a universal primer site and UMIs. TCRdb reprocessed the 5' RACE reads via MiXCR and lists one record per CDR3 protein. This sample has some 500,000 distinct CDR3 sequences, with approximately 13% found just once. Germline V gives CDR1 LNHDA, CDR2 SQIVND (reference sequence). V was pared by 7 bases and J by 6 bases, with 22 bases between. The CDR3 is 15 residues long. Sequenced here: PBMCs, sampled on the day of the yellow fever booster vaccination. The clonotype originates from a man aged 30-40 years who received the YFV17D yellow fever vaccine. The chain has TRBV19 and TRBJ2-7; D might be TRBD1 (6 bases). Here the CDR3 DNA reads TGTGCCAGTACCCCCTCGATGGGGGCCGTTCTCGAGCAGTACTTC. Amino acid sequence: CASTPSMGAVLEQYF.